The T cell receptor (beta chain) described here comes from a study of T cells in Graves' hyperthyroidism and ophthalmopathy. Germline-derived CDR1 and CDR2 are MNHEY and SVGEGT. This CDR3 has 14 residues. V lost 2 bases, J lost 8 bases, and 6 bases stayed unmatched. TCR beta CDR3 regions were amplified from RNA. Primed by the HTBI set, a first-round RT-PCR was run on the TCR CDR3. TCRdb recomputed calls from the multiplex PCR reads with MiXCR, one row per CDR3 protein. The data contain 280,000 or so distinct CDR3 sequences, under 30% of them singletons. The gene calls are TRBV6-2 or TRBV6-3 and TRBJ1-2; 9 nucleotides line up with TRBD1. The source material was blood. The receptor was isolated from a man aged 35 to 55 with Graves' hyperthyroidism that later progressed to Graves' ophthalmopathy. For the CDR3, the DNA is TGTGCCAGCAGTTACAATTGGGACAGGGACGGCTACACCTTC. Amino acid sequence: CASSYNWDRDGYTF.